This TCR beta chain is drawn from a study of cytomegalovirus exposure and HLA in healthy donors (TCRdb year 2017). Background for the entire study: An earlier analysis of 587 of the donors reported approximately 300 Gb of sequence data and 100 million to 130 million unique TCR beta sequences from about 180 million T cells. Because of strong linkage in the cohort, roughly 5 DR-DQ haplotypes were treated as single units for association and clustering. Of the approximately 400 genotyped donors, 81% were placed in the genetic ancestry cluster associated with self-reported Caucasian donors. An early release that covered several hundred HLA-typed donors contained around 330 gigabases of sequencing data and roughly 84 million unique TCR sequences. Both class I and class II loci were covered by HLA typing, at four-digit resolution. High-throughput TCR immunosequencing, statistical association of individual TCRs with disease status, and machine learning were combined to predict cytomegalovirus infection status. A later analysis re-analyzed previously published TCR beta repertoires from 666 donors and added high-resolution HLA genotyping to study TCR occurrence patterns. Rather than drawing on any new phenotypic data, the later analysis identified candidate immune exposures from TCR beta sequences and the way those sequences occurred across donors. The study was designed to test whether signatures of past pathogen exposure could be identified by cataloging public T cell receptors. In an earlier analysis of around 540 of the donors, high-throughput TCR beta sequencing was used to judge whether each TCR beta V gene segment behaved as functional or pseudogenic. Every discovery cohort repertoire had been produced on one sequencing platform. On average, around 240,000 unique TCR beta nucleotide sequences were sequenced per donor among a few hundred genotyped donors of the cohort, with around 19% of those sequences being non-productive. Genome-wide SNP genotypes for about 60% of the roughly 670 donors were used in a later genetic analysis, which treated that subset as a discovery cohort. Donor age, sex, ethnicity and CMV serostatus were compiled together with the repertoire data. The study used immunosequencing to profile the T cell repertoires of approximately 640 subjects and linked those repertoires to cytomegalovirus serostatus. Typing coverage differed by locus: A, B, C, DRB1 and DQB1 were typed in roughly 620-630 donors, DQA1 in 522, DPA1 in around 610, and DPB1 in approximately 450. Besides the first cohort of 666 subjects, a separate validation cohort made up of roughly 120 different subjects was used.

In total, roughly 670 healthy bone marrow donors made up the cohort. At the time of sampling, all cohort members were nominally healthy, though unrecorded immune exposures were likely present. The donor was CMV seropositive and was included in the group of about 290 seropositive cohort members. Each donor provided a peripheral blood sample, and peripheral blood mononuclear cells were used for TCR beta sequencing. Genomic DNA extraction from the blood cell samples was performed with the Qiagen DNeasy Blood Extraction Kit. This clone was detected only a few times. Its antigen specificity is not known. Nothing much larger sits one base from this clone, and base qualities are not available. Broader findings and caveats from the paper: The classifier was reported to diagnose cytomegalovirus status with high specificity and sensitivity in both the original and validation cohorts. Because some donors lacked HLA typing at each locus, the association tests relied only on the typed subset. While some public TCRs were present in many individuals, most TCR sequences turned up only very rarely across donors. At a false discovery rate of 0.05, a later analysis linked 16,951 TCR beta sequences to specific HLA alleles. According to a later analysis, most CMV-associated TCR beta chains appeared to be HLA-restricted, and the HLA associations seemed to be driven largely by CMV exposure. Roughly uniform sequencing depth across donors was assumed in presence/absence analyses, although this assumption may not hold. Correlated functional status among segregating V segments might reflect linkage disequilibrium, but an unknown experimental factor could not be ruled out. According to a later analysis, TCR association rates differed among HLA loci, with DRB1 alleles showing the most associated TCRs and HLA-C alleles showing the fewest. According to a later genetic analysis, donors in an Asian-associated ancestry cluster had fewer N-insertions in productive TCRs than the roughly 660-donor mean. Broadly in line with IMGT annotations, most TCR beta V segments showed up in productive rearrangements about 90% or about 30% of the time in an earlier analysis of about 500 of the donors. Several of the top co-occurrence clusters appeared to be linked to parvovirus B19, influenza, CMV and Epstein-Barr virus, according to a later analysis. CMV serostatus was the only immune exposure information available for the cohort. The earlier analysis of a few hundred of the donors excluded about 16 rarely observed V segments, including chromosome 9 orphons, because counts were too low. The 87-base-pair reads could not distinguish some IMGT-functional V segments, including TRBV6-2 and TRBV6-3, so those segments were excluded. Strong co-occurrence of HLA alleles, especially DR and DQ, made assigning TCR associations to individual alleles difficult. This cohort had only TCR beta chains sequenced, and the lack of alpha or paired-chain data limited which features could be detected. V-gene and J-gene trimming of TCR beta chains was associated with a missense DCLRE1C variant in a later genetic analysis, and the association was replicated in an independent cohort. According to the authors, the approach could potentially be generalized to other disease states and immunological phenotypes. Three of the identified cytomegalovirus-associated TCR beta chains were confirmed in vitro to be specific for cytomegalovirus antigens. A cluster of highly shared sequence variants was judged likely to be a technical artifact of the sequencing pipeline. A further reported finding was that TCR beta sequences accurately predicted the HLA-A and HLA-B alleles for most subjects in the first cohort. In a later analysis, HLA-associated TCR beta chains showed more clonal expansion and lower generation probabilities than non-associated chains that were equally common. A total of fewer than 200 TCR beta chains were listed by the study as associated with cytomegalovirus.

Receptor libraries were prepared by the immunoSEQ multiplex PCR assay. The multiplex PCR relied on a mix of 60 forward primers for TCR Vbeta segments and 13 reverse primers for TCR Jbeta segments. The CDR3 region of rearranged TCR beta genes was amplified from genomic DNA with a multiplex PCR assay. Amplified TCR beta libraries were sequenced as 87-base-pair reads on the Illumina HiSeq System. From the authors' description of their analysis: Across the 640 or so repertoires, a later analysis counted roughly 84 million unique TCR beta chains, around 11 million of which were shared by at least two donors. Raw reads were error-corrected and collapsed into unique sequences with a nearest-neighbor algorithm that merged closely related sequences to remove PCR and sequencing errors. To assign V, D and J gene segments, CDR3 sequences were aligned to IMGT reference sequences. For a sequence to be retained, at least a six-nucleotide match to both a V gene segment and a J gene segment was required. A rearrangement counted as productive if the CDR3 had no stop codons and remained in frame with V and J, and every other rearrangement counted as non-productive. Following IMGT convention, CDR3 was defined as the stretch from the second conserved V-encoded cysteine up to the conserved J-encoded phenylalanine. Sequences without an unambiguous match to a single V gene segment were excluded from the earlier analysis of over 500 of the donors. In an earlier analysis of approximately 560 of the donors, a V segment was called functional when productive rearrangements were above 56.7%, and segregating when the standard deviation between donors exceeded 5%. A statistical classification framework was built for diagnosing cytomegalovirus status from the catalog of TCR beta chain sequences. V and J gene assignment, in a later analysis, came from comparing TCR nucleotide sequences with IMGT/GENE-DB human TR gene sequences. A later analysis assigned CDR3 sequences and most-parsimonious VDJ recombination scenarios with the TCRdist pipeline. In a later analysis, each TCR beta chain was defined by its CDR3 amino acid sequence together with its V-gene family, and reads without a unique V-gene family were excluded. As a way to deal with suspected cross-contamination and a sequencing artifact, a later analysis dropped nearly 600 nucleotide sequences that were highly shared and had low generation probability. For each public chain, a later analysis derived a clonal expansion index from normalized ranks of inferred template counts within each repertoire. A later analysis computed generation probabilities with a VDJ recombination model fitted to out-of-frame rearrangements, and checked the results against IGoR. Hypergeometric tests were used in a later analysis to score TCR-TCR, TCR-HLA and TCR-CMV co-occurrence, with a repertoire-size bias correction applied to the TCR pairs. A later analysis estimated false discovery rates by permuting HLA or CMV assignments 20 times. In a later analysis, co-occurring TCRs were grouped using DBSCAN, with TCRdist sequence similarity added in when clustering inside HLA-allele-positive subsets. Repertoires with fewer than 30,000 or more than 120,000 public chains were left out of co-occurrence clustering, as were roughly five repertoires with anomalous nucleotide sharing. The clones in this table, taken by TCRdb from immuneACCESS, are in-frame only. Not every clone is retained; where verified, under half of the shortfall comes from an unresolved V gene, and the cause of the rest is unknown. That table furnishes V, J and clone size, whereas the DNA furnished D and trimming. For this sample the table gives almost 80,000 clones, of which 65% to 70% were detected only once. In total, the top ten clones hold approximately 6.9% of the sample.

Based on the germline V gene, the CDR1 and CDR2 sequences are SGHDN and FVKESK. Measured from the cysteine to the phenylalanine, the CDR3 is 13 residues long. Kept here is only the CDR3 DNA, which spans 39 bases and is read in frame from base 1. The junction carries 9 bases between V and J, which are trimmed by 6 bases and 4 bases respectively. The rearrangement joined TRBV14 to TRBJ2-2, with no reliable assignment of the D segment. This clonotype was sampled from a woman aged 50 to 60 in good health and CMV-seropositive. Sample: PBMCs. CDR3 sequence: CASSPFITGELFF. The DNA sequence reads TGTGCCAGCAGTCCCTTTATCACCGGGGAGCTGTTTTTT.